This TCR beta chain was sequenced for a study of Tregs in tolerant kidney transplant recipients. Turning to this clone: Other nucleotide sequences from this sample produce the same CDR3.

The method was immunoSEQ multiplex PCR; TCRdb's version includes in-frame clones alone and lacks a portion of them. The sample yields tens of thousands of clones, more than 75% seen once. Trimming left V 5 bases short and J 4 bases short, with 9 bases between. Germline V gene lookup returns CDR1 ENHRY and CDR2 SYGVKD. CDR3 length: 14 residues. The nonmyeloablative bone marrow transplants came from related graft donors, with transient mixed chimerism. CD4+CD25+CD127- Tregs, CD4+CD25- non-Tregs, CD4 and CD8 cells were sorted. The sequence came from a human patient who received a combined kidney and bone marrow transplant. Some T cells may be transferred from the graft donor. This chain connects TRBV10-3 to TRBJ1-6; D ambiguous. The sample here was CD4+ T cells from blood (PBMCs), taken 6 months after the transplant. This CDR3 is CAISLERYNSPLHF. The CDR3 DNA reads TGTGCCATCAGTCTAGAGCGTTATAATTCACCCCTCCACTTT.